Listed here is a single TCR beta chain. A second PCR of 7 to 11 cycles used a sample-barcoded 5' primer and a J-beta primer mix. Researchers report that a template-switch adaptor with 12 random nucleotides tagged each cDNA molecule. Every sample gave at least 2.5 million paired-end reads containing CDR3. TCRdb re-called the 5' RACE reads with MiXCR, one entry per CDR3 protein. Of about 1.8 million distinct CDR3 sequences in the sample, roughly 50% were seen once. Healthy Caucasians from Russia aged about 6 to 95 served as donors. The V and J ends lost 1 base and 4 bases respectively, with 12 bases between them. Germline CDR1 is SEHNR and CDR2 is FQNEAQ (reference sequence). The CDR3 runs to 15 residues. These data come from a study of blood T cells in healthy people across ages.

The origin of this receptor is a woman aged 40 to 49 in good health. Sequencing input: blood. V gene TRBV7-9 combines with J gene TRBJ2-3, with D possibly being TRBD1 (6 bases). For the CDR3, the DNA is TGTGCCAGCAGCTTAGGACTACAGGGATCAGATACGCAGTATTTT. Translated, it gives CASSLGLQGSDTQYF.